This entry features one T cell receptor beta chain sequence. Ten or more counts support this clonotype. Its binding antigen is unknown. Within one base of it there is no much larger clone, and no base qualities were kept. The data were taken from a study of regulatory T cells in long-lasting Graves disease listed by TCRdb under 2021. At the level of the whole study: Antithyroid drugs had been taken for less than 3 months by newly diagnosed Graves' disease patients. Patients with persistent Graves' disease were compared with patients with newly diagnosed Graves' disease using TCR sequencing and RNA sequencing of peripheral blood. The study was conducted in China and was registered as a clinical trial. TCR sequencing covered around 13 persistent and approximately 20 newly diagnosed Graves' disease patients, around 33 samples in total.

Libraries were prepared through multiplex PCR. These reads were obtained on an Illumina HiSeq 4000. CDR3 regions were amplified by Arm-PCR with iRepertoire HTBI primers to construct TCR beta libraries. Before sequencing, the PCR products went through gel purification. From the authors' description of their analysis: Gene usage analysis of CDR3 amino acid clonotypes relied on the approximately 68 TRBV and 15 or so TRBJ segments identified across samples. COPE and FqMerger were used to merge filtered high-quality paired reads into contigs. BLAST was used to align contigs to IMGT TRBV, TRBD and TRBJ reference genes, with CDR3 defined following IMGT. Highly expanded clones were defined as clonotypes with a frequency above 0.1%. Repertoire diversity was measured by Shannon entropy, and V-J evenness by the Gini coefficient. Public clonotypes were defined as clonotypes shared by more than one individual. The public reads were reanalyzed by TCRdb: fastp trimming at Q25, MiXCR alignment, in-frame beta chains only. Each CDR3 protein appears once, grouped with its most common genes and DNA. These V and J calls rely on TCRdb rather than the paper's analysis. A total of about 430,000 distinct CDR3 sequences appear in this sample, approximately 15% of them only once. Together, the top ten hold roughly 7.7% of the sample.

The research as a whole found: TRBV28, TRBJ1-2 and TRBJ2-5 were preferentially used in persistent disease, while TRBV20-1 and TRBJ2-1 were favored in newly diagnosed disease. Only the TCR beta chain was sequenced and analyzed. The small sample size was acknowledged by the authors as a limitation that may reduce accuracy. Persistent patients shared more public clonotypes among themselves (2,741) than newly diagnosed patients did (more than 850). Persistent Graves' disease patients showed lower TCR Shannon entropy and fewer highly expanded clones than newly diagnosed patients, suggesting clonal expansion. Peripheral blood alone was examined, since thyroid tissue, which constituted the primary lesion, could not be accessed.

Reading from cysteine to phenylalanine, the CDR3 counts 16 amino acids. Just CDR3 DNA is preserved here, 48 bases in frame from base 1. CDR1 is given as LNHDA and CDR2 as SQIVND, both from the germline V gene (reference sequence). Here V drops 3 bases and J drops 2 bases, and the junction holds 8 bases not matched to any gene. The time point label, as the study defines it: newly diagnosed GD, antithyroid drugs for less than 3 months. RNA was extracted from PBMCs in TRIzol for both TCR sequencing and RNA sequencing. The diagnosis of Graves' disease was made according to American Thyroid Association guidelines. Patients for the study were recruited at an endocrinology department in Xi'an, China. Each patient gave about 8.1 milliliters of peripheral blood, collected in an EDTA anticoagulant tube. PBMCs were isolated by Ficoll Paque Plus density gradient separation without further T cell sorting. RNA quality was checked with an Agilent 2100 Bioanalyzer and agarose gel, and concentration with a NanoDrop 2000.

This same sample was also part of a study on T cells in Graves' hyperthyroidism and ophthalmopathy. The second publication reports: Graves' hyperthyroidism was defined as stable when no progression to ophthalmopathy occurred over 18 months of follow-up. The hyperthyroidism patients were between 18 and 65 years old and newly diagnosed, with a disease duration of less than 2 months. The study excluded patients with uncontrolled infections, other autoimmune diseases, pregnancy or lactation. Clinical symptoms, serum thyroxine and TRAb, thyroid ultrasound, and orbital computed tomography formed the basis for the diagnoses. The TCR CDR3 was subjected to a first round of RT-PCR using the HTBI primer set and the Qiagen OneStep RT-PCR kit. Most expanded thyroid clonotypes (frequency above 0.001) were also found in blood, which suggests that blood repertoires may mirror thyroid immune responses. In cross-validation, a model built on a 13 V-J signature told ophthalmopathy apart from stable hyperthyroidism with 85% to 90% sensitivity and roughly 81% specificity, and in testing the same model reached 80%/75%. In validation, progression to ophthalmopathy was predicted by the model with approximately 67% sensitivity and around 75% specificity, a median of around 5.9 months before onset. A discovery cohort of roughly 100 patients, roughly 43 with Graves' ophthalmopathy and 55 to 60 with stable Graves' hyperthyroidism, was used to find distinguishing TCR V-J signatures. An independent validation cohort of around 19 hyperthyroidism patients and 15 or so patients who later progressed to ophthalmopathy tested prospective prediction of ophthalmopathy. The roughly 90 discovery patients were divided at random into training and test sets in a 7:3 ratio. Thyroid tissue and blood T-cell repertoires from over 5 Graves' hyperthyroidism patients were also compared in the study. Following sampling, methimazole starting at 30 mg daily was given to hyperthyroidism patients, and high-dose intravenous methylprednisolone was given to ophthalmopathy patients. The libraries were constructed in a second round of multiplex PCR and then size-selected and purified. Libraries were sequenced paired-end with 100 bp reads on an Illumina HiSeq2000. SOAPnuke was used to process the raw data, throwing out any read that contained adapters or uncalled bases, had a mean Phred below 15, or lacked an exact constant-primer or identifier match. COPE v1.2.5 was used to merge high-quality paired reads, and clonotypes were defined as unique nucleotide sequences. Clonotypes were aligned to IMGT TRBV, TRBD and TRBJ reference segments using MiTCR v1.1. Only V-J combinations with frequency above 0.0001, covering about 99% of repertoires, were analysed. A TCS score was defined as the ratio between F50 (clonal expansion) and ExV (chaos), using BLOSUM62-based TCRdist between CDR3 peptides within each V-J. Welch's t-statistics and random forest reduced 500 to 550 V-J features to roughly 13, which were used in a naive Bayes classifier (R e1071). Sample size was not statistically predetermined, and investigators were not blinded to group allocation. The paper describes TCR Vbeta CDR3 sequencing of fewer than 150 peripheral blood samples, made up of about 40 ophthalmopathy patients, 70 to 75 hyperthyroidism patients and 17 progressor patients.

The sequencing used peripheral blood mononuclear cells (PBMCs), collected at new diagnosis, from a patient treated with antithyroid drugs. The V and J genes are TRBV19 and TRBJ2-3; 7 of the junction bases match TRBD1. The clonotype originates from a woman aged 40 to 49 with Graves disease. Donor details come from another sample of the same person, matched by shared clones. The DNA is TGTGCCAGTAGTATCGCACGGACAGGATACACAGATACGCAGTATTTT. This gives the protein CASSIARTGYTDTQYF.